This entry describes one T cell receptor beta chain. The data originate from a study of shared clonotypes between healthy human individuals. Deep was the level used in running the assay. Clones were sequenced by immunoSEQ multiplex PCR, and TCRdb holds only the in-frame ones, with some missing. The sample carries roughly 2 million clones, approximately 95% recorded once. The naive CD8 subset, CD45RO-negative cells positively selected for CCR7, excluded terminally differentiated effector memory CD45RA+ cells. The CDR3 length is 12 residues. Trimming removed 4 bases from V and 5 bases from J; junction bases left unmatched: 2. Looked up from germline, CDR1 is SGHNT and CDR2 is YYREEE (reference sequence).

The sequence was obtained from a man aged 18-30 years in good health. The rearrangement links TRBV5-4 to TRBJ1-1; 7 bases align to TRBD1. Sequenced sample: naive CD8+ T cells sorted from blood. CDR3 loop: CASSAGQTEAFF. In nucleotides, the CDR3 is TGTGCCAGCAGCGCGGGACAGACTGAAGCTTTCTTT.